The rows below give T cell receptor beta chains drawn from one sample of a study of T-cell memory formation after mild COVID-19. TCRdb re-analysed the 5' RACE reads in MiXCR, keeping a single row per CDR3 protein. The repertoire consists of under 400,000 distinct CDR3 sequences, with roughly 21% occurring once and the leading ten covering approximately 12%. Material: PBMCs or a T cell subset sorted from them (not recorded which). These receptors were taken from an adult woman who had mild COVID-19 (a few samples of this study predate the infection). Cell type and time point are not known. Each CDR3 is given with its conserved first and last residue. The order of the fields is J gene, clone size, V gene, D gene, CDR3 DNA, CDR3 protein. D genes are given only for firm matches. Only some rows state a clone size, as once, few, many or a class for expanded clones.

j_gene: TRBJ2-3; abundance: .; v_gene: TRBV6-5; d_gene: .; CDR3nt: TGTGCCAGCAGCCCCCCTGGGGGGAAAACTCCAGATACGCAGTATTTT; CDR3aa: CASSPPGGKTPDTQYF
j_gene: TRBJ2-4; abundance: .; v_gene: TRBV6-4; d_gene: TRBD2; CDR3nt: TGTGCCAGCAGTGAGGTAGCGGGAGGGCCCTTTCAGTACTTC; CDR3aa: CASSEVAGGPFQYF
j_gene: TRBJ1-2; abundance: .; v_gene: TRBV7-9; d_gene: .; CDR3nt: TGTGCCAGCAGCGAACAGGGAGGGCTTGGCTACACCTTC; CDR3aa: CASSEQGGLGYTF
j_gene: TRBJ2-7; abundance: .; v_gene: TRBV28; d_gene: .; CDR3nt: TGTGCCAGCAGTTTAGCCGACGGGACCAAGCCCAACGAGCAGTACTTC; CDR3aa: CASSLADGTKPNEQYF
j_gene: TRBJ2-3; abundance: few; v_gene: TRBV12-3/TRBV12-4; d_gene: .; CDR3nt: TGTGCCAGCACCTCAGGGTTGGGGACAGATACGCAGTATTTT; CDR3aa: CASTSGLGTDTQYF
j_gene: TRBJ2-1; abundance: .; v_gene: TRBV30; d_gene: .; CDR3nt: TGTGCCTGGAGTCATGGATCTTATGAGCAGTTCTTC; CDR3aa: CAWSHGSYEQFF
j_gene: TRBJ2-1; abundance: few; v_gene: TRBV12-3/TRBV12-4; d_gene: .; CDR3nt: TGTGCCAGCAGTACGGCGAGTTATGAGCAGTTCTTC; CDR3aa: CASSTASYEQFF
j_gene: TRBJ1-6; abundance: once; v_gene: TRBV3-1; d_gene: .; CDR3nt: TGTGCCAGCAGCCAAGATAGGCGGGTGCAACGGTCACCCCTCCACTTT; CDR3aa: CASSQDRRVQRSPLHF
j_gene: TRBJ2-1; abundance: .; v_gene: TRBV20-1; d_gene: TRBD2; CDR3nt: TGCAGTGCTAGATACCTACCGGGGGGTGAGCAGTTCTTC; CDR3aa: CSARYLPGGEQFF
j_gene: TRBJ1-5; abundance: .; v_gene: TRBV12-3/TRBV12-4; d_gene: TRBD1; CDR3nt: TGTGCCAGCAGGAGAGGGACAGCCACACCGTCAGGGTATAGCAATCAGCCCCAGCATTTT; CDR3aa: CASRRGTATPSGYSNQPQHF
j_gene: TRBJ2-7; abundance: .; v_gene: TRBV30; d_gene: .; CDR3nt: TGTGCCTGGGGACCGGGGGTTAGCGCCTACGAGCAGTACTTC; CDR3aa: CAWGPGVSAYEQYF
j_gene: TRBJ1-2; abundance: .; v_gene: TRBV6-5; d_gene: TRBD1; CDR3nt: TGTGCCAGCAGTTTACAGGGGATGCGTGGCTACACCTTC; CDR3aa: CASSLQGMRGYTF
j_gene: TRBJ2-1; abundance: .; v_gene: TRBV7-2; d_gene: .; CDR3nt: TGTGCCAGCAGCCAATTATGGCAGGGTTCCTACAATGAGCAGTTCTTC; CDR3aa: CASSQLWQGSYNEQFF
j_gene: TRBJ2-3; abundance: .; v_gene: TRBV5-6; d_gene: TRBD2; CDR3nt: TGTGCCAGCAGCCCGATGTTGATTAGCGGGGTCACAGATACGCAGTATTTT; CDR3aa: CASSPMLISGVTDTQYF
j_gene: TRBJ2-5; abundance: few; v_gene: TRBV2; d_gene: .; CDR3nt: TGTGCCAGCAGTGAAATTAGCGGAGAGACCCAGTACTTC; CDR3aa: CASSEISGETQYF
j_gene: TRBJ2-7; abundance: .; v_gene: TRBV27; d_gene: TRBD1; CDR3nt: TGTGCCAGCAGTTTACGCGGGACAGGGGCGAGGCTCTCCTACGAGCAGTACTTC; CDR3aa: CASSLRGTGARLSYEQYF